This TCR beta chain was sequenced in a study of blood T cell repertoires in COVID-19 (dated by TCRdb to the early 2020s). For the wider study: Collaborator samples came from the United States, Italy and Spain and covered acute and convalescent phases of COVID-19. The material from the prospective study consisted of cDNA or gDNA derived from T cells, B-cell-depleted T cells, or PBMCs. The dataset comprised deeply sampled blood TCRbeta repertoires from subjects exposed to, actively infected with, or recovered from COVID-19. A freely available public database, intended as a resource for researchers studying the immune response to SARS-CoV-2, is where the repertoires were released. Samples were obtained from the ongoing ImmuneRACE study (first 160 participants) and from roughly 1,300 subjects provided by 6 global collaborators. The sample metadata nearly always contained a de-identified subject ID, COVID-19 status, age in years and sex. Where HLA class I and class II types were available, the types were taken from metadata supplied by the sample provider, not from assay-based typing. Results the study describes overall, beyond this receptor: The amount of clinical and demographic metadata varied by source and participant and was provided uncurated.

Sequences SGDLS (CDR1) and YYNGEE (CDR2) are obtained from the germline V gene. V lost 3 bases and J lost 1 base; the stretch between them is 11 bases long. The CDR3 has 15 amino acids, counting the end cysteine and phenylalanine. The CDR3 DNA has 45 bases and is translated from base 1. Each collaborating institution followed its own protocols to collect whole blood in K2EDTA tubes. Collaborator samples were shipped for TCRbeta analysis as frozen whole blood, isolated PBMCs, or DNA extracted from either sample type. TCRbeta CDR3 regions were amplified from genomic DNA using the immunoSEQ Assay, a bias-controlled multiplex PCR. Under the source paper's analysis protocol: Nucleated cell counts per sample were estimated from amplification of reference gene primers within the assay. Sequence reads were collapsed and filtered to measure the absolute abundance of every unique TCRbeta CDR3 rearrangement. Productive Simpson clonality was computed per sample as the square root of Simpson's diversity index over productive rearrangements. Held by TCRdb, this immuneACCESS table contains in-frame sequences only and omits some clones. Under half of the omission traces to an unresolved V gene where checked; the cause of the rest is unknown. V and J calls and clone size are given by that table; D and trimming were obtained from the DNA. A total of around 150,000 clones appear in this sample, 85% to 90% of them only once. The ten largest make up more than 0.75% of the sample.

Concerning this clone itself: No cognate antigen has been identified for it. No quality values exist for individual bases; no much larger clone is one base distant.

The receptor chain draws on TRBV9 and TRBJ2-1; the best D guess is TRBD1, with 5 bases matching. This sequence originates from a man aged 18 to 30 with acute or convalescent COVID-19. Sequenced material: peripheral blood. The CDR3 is CASSAGRGSYNEQFF. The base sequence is TGTGCCAGCAGCGCGGGTAGGGGATCCTACAATGAGCAGTTCTTC.